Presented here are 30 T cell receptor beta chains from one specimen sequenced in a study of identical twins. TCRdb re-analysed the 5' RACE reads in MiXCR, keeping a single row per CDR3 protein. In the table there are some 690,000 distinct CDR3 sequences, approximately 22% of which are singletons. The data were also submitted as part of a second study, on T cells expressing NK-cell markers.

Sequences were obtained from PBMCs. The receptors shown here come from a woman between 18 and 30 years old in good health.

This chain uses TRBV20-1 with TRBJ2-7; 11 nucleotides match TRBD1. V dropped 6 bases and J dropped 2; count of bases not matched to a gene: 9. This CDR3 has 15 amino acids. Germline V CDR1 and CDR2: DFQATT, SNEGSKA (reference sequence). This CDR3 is CSARPSGQGAYEQYF. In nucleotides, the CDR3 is TGCAGTGCCCGACCCTCGGGACAGGGGGCCTACGAGCAGTACTTC.

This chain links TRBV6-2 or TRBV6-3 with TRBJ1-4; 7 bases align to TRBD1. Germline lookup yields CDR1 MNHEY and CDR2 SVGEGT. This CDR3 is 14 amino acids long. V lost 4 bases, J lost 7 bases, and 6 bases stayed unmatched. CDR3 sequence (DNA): TGTGCCAGCAGTTCTTACAGGGGAGGTGAAAAACTGTTTTTT. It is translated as CASSSYRGGEKLFF.

CDR3 bases: TGTGCCAGCAGCGTAGCTCGGCACGGTGTGGGCGAGCAGTACTTC. The encoded protein is CASSVARHGVGEQYF. V gene TRBV9 combines with J gene TRBJ2-7; D gene unclear. The CDR3 contains 15 residues. CDR1 and CDR2 from the germline V gene are SGDLS and YYNGEE. V was shortened by 0 bases and J by 6 bases, with 16 bases between the two germline ends.

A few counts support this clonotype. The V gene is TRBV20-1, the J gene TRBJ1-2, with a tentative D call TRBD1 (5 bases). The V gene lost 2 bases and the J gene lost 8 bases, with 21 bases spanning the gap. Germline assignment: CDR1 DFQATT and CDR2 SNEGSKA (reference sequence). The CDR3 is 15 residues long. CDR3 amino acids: CSARKGVWGSGGYTF. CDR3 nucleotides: TGCAGTGCTAGAAAAGGGGTTTGGGGCTCGGGCGGCTACACCTTC.

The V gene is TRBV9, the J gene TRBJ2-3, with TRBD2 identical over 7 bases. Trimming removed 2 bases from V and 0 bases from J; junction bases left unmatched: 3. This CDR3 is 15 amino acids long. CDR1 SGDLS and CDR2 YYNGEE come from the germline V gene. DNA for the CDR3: TGTGCCAGCAGCGTGGATAGCGGGAGCACAGATACGCAGTATTTT. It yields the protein CASSVDSGSTDTQYF.

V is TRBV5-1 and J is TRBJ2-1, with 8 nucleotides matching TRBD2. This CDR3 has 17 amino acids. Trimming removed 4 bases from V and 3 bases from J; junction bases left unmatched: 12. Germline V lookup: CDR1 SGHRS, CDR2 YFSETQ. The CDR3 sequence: CASSRWGSGLDYNEQFF. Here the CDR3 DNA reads TGCGCCAGCAGCAGGTGGGGGTCGGGACTAGACTACAATGAGCAGTTCTTC.

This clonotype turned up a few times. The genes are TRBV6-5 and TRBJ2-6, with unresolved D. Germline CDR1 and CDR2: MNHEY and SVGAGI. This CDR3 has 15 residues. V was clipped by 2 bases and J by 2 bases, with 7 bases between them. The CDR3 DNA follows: TGTGCCAGCAGTTACGAGAAGGCTGGGGCCAACGTCCTGACTTTC. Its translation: CASSYEKAGANVLTF.

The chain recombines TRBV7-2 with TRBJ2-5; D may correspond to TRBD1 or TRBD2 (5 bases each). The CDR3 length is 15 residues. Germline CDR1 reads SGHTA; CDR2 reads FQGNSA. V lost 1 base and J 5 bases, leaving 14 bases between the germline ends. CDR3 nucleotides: TGTGCCAGCAGCTTAGGTCGACGACAGCGGGAGACCCAGTACTTC. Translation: CASSLGRRQRETQYF.

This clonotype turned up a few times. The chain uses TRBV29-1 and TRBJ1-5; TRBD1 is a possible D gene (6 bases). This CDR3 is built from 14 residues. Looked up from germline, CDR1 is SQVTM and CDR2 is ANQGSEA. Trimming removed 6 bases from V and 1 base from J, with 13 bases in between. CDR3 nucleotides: TGCAGCGTACGCGGGGGGGCAAGCAATCAGCCCCAGCATTTT. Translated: CSVRGGASNQPQHF.

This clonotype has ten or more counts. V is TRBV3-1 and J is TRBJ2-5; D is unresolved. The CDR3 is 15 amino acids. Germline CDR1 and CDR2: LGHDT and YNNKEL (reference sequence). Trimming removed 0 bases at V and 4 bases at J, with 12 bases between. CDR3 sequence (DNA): TGTGCCAGCAGCCAAGATGAATTATCGGGAGAGACCCAGTACTTC. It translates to CASSQDELSGETQYF.

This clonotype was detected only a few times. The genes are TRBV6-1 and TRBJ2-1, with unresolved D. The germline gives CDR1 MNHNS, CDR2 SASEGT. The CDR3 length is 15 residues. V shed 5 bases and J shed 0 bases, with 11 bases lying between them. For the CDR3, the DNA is TGTGCCAGCAGTCCAAGAATATACTCCTACAATGAGCAGTTCTTC. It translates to CASSPRIYSYNEQFF.

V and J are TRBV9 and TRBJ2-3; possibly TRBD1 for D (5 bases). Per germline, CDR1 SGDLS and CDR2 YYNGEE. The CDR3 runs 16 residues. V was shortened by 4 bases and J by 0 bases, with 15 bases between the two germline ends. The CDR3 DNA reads TGTGCCAGCAGCTCGAAAGGGGCCCTAAGCACAGATACGCAGTATTTT. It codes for CASSSKGALSTDTQYF.

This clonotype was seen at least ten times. The CDR3, as DNA: TGTGCTAGTGGTTTAAGAGGTCCTGGTACTGATACGCAGTATTTT. This codes for CASGLRGPGTDTQYF. This rearrangement joins TRBV12-5 to TRBJ2-3; D gene unclear. The length of the CDR3 is 15 residues. Per germline, CDR1 LGHNT and CDR2 FRNRAP. The V end lost 3 bases, the J end lost 6 bases, and 16 bases lay between the germline ends.

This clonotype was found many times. The CDR3 nucleotides are TGTGCCAGCAGCCAGCCCTGGACGTTCAGAGATCGGTACTTC. Its protein is CASSQPWTFRDRYF. The chain links TRBV14 to TRBJ2-7; D gene unclear. Germline CDR1 and CDR2: SGHDN and FVKESK. This CDR3 is 14 amino acids long. With 3 bases removed from V and 12 bases from J, the gap between germline ends came to 21 bases.

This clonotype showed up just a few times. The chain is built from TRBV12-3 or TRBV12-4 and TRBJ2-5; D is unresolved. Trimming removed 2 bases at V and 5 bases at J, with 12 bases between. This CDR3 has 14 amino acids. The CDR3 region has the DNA TGTGCCAGCAGTTTAAATAGCAGGCGGGAGACCCAGTACTTC. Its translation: CASSLNSRRETQYF.

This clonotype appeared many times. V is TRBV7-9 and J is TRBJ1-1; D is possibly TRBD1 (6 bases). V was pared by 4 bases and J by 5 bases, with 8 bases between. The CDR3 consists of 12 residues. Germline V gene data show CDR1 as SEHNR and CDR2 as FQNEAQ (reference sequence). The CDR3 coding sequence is TGTGCCAGCAGCTCAGGGGTTACTGAAGCTTTCTTT. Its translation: CASSSGVTEAFF.

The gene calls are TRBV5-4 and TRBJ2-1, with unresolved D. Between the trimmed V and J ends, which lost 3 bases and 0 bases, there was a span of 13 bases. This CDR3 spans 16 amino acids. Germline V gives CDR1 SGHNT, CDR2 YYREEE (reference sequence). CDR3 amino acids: CASSWGTSFSYNEQFF. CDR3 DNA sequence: TGTGCCAGCAGCTGGGGTACGAGTTTCTCCTACAATGAGCAGTTCTTC.

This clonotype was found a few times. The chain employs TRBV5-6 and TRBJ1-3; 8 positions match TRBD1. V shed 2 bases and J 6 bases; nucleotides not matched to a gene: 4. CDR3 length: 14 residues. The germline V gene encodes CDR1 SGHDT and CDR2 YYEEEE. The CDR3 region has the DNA TGTGCCAGCAGCTTAGGACAGGGATTAAACACCATATATTTT. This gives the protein CASSLGQGLNTIYF. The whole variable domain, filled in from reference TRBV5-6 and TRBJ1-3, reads DAGVTQSPTHLIKTRGQQVTLRCSPKSGHDTVSWYQQALGQGPQFIFQYYEEEERQRGNFPDRFSGHQFPNYSSELNVNALLLGDSALYLCASSLGQGLNTIYFGEGSWLTVV.

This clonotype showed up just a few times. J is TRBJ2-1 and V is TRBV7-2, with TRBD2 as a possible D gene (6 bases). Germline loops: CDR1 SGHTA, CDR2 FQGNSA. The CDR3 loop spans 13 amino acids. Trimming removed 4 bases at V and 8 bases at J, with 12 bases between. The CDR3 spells CASSSRSSDEQFF. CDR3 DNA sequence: TGTGCCAGCAGCTCTAGATCTAGCGATGAGCAGTTCTTC.

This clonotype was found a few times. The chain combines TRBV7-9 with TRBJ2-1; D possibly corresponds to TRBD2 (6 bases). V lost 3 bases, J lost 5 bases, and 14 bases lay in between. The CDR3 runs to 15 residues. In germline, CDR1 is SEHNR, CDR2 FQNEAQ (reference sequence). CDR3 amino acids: CASSFPGTSHNEQFF. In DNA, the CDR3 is TGTGCCAGCAGCTTCCCCGGGACTTCTCACAATGAGCAGTTCTTC.

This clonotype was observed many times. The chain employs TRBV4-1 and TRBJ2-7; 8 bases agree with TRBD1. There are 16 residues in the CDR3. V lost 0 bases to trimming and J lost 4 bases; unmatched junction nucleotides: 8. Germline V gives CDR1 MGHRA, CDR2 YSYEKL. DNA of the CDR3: TGCGCCAGCAGCCAAGATCGCCGACAGGGGATATACGAGCAGTACTTC. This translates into CASSQDRRQGIYEQYF.

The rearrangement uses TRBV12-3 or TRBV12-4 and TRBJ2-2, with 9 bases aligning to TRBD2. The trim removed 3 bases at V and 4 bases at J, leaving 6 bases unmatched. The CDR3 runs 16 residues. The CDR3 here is CASSFWAGGRTGELFF. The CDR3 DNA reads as TGTGCCAGCAGTTTTTGGGCGGGGGGGCGCACCGGGGAGCTGTTTTTT.

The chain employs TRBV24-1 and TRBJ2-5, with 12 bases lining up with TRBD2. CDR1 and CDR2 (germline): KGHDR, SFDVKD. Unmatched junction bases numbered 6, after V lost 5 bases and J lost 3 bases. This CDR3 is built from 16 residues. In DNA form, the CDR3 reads TGTGCCACCAGTGGGGCTAGCGGGGGGGCGGAAGAGACCCAGTACTTC. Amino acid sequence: CATSGASGGAEETQYF.

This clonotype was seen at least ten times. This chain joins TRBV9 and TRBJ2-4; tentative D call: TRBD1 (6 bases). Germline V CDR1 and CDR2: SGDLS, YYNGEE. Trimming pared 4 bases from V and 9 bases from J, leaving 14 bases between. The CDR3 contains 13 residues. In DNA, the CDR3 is TGTGCCAGCAGCTTAGGGGTACAGGGCATTCAGTACTTC. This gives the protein CASSLGVQGIQYF.

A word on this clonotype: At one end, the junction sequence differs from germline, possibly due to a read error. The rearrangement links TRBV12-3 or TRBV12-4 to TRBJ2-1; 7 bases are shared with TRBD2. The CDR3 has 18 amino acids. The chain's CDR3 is CAISLEAGLGSTYNEQFF. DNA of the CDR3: TGTGCCATCAGTTTAGAAGCGGGGCTGGGCTCAACCTACAATGAGCAGTTCTTC.

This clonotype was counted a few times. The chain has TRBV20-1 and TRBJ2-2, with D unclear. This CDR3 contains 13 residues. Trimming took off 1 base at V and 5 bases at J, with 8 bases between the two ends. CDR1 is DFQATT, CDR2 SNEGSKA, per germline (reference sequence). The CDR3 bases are TGCAGTGCTAGAGGCCGGCAGACCGGGGAGCTGTTTTTT. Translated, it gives CSARGRQTGELFF.

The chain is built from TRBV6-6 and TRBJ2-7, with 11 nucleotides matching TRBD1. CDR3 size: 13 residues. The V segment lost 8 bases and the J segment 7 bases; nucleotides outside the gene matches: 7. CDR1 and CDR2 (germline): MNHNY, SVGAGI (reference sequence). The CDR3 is CASVGQGAGEQYF. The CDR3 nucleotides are TGTGCCAGCGTTGGACAGGGGGCGGGAGAGCAGTACTTC.

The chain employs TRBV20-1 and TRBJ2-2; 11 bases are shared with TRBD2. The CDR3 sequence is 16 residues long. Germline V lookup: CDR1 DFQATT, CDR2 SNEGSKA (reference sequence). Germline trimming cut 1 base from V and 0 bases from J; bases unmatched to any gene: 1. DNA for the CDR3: TGCAGTGCTAGAGCTAGCGGGGGGCCGAACACCGGGGAGCTGTTTTTT. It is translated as CSARASGGPNTGELFF.

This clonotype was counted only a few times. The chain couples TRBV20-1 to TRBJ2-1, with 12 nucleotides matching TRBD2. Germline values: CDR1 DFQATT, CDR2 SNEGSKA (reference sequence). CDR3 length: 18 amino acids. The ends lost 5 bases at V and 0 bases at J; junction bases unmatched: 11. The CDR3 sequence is CSAPALAGGLSSYNEQFF. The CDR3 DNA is TGCAGTGCTCCCGCACTAGCGGGAGGCCTAAGCTCCTACAATGAGCAGTTCTTC.

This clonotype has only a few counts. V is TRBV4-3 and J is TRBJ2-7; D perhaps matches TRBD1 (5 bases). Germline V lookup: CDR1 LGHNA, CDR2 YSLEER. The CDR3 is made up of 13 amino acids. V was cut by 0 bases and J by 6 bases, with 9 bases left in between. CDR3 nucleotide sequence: TGCGCCAGCAGCCAAGATCAAGGGGTCGAGCAGTACTTC. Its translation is CASSQDQGVEQYF.